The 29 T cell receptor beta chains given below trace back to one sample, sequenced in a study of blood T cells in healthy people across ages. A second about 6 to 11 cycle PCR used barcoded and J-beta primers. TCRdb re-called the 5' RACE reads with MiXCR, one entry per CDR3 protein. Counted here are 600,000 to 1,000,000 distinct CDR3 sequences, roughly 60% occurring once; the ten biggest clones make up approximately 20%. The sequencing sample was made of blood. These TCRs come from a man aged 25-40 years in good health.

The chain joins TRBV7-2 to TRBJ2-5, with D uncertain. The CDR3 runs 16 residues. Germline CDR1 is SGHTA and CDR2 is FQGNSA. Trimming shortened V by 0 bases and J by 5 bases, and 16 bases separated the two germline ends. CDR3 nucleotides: TGTGCCAGCAGCTTAGCAGTACGGGCCGCGCGGGAGACCCAGTACTTC. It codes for CASSLAVRAARETQYF.

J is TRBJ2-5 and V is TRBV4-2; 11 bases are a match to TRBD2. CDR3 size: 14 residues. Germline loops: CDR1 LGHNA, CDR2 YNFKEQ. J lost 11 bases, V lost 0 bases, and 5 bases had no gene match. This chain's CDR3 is CASSQDGTSGKQYF. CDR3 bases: TGTGCCAGCAGCCAAGATGGGACTAGCGGAAAGCAGTACTTC.

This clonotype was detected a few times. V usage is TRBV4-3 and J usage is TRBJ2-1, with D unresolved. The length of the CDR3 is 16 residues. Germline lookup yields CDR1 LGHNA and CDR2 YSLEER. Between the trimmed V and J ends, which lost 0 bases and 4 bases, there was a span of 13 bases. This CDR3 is CASSQDARTSYNEQFF. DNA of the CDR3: TGCGCCAGCAGCCAAGATGCTAGGACCTCTTACAATGAGCAGTTCTTC.

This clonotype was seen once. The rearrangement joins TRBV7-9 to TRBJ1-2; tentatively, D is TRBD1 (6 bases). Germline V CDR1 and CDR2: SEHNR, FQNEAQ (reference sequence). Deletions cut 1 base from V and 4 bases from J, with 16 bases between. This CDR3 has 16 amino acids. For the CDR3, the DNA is TGTGCCAGCAGCTTAGTTGCGGGGGCGCTGAGCTATGGCTACACCTTC. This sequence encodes CASSLVAGALSYGYTF.

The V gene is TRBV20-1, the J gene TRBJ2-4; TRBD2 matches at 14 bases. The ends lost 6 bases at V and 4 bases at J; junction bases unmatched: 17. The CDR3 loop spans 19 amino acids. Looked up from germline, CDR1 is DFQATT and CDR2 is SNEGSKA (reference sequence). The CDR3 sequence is CSAHAHMPGLAGDKNIQYF. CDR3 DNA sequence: TGCAGTGCCCACGCCCATATGCCGGGACTAGCGGGAGATAAAAACATTCAGTACTTC.

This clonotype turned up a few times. DNA for the CDR3: TGCGCCAGCAGTCTGGACAGGGAAGGTTCTGGGGCCAACGTCCTGACTTTC. This translates into CASSLDREGSGANVLTF. The V and J genes are TRBV10-2 and TRBJ2-6, with TRBD1 identical over 8 bases. This CDR3 region has 17 residues. CDR1 WSHSY and CDR2 SAAADI come from the germline V gene. V was pared by 5 bases and J by 1 base, with 7 bases of the junction left unmatched.

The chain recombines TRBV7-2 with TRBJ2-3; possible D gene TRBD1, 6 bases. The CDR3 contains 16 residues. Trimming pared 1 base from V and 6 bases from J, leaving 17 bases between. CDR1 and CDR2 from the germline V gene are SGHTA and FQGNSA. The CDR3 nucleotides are TGTGCCAGCAGCTTAGTACGGGCACAGGGTGGCGATACGCAGTATTTT. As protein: CASSLVRAQGGDTQYF.

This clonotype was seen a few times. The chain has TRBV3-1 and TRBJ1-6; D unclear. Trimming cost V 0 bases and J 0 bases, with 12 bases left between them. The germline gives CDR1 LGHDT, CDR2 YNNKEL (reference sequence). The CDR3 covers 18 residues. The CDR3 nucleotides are TGTGCCAGCAGCCAAGAATCTCACACCAGCTCCTATAATTCACCCCTCCACTTT. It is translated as CASSQESHTSSYNSPLHF.

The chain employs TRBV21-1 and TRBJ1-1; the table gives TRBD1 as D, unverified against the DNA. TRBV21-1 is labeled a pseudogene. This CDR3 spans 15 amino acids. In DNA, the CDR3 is TGTGCCAGCAGCAAAGTTAGGGCGTCTGTCTCTGAAGCTTTCTTT. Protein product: CASSKVRASVSEAFF.

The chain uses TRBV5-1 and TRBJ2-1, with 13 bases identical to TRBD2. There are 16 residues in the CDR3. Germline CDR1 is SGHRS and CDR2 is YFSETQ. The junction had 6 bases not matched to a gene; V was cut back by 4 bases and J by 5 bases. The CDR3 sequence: CASSLGGTSGNNEQFF. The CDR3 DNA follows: TGCGCCAGCAGCCTGGGCGGGACTAGCGGGAACAATGAGCAGTTCTTC. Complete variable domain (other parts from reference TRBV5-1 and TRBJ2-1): KAGVTQTPRYLIKTRGQQVTLSCSPISGHRSVSWYQQTPGQGLQFLFEYFSETQRNKGNFPGRFSGRQFSNSRSEMNVSTLELGDSALYLCASSLGGTSGNNEQFFGPGTRLTVL.

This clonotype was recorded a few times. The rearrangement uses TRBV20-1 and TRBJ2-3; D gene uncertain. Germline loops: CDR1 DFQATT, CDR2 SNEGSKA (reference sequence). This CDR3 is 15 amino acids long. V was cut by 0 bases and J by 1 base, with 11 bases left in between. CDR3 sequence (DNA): TGCAGTGCTAGAGACCGTCGGCTGGGCACAGATACGCAGTATTTT. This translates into CSARDRRLGTDTQYF.

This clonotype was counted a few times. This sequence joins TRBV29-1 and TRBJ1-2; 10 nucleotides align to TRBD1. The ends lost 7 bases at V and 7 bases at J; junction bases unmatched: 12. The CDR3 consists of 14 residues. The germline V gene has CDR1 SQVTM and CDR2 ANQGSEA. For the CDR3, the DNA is TGCAGCGCCAGTTGGGACAGGGGCGACTCTGGCTACACCTTC. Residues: CSASWDRGDSGYTF.

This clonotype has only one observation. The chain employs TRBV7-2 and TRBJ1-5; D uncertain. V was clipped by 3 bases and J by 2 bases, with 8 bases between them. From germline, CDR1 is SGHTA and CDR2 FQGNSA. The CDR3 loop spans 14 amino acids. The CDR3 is CASSLDPGNQPQHF. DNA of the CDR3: TGTGCCAGCAGCTTGGACCCAGGCAATCAGCCCCAGCATTTT.

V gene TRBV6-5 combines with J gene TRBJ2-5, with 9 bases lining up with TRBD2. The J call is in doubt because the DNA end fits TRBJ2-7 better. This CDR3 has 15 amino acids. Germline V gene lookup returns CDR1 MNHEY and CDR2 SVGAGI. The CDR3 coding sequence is TGTGCCAGCAGTTACGTAGCGGGGGTTGGGGACGAGCAGTACTTC. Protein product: CASSYVAGVGDEQYF.

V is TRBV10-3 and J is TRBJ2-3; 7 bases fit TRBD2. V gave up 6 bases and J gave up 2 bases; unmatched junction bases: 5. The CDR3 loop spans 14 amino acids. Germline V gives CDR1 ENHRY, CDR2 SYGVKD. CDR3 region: CAIRSGADTDTQYF. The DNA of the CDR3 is TGTGCCATCAGGAGCGGGGCGGACACAGATACGCAGTATTTT.

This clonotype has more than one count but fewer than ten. Written as DNA, the CDR3 is TGCAGTGCTAGTACGACCCCTGTGGATACGCAGTATTTT. This encodes CSASTTPVDTQYF. This chain joins TRBV20-1 and TRBJ2-3; D remains unclear. Germline V gene data show CDR1 as DFQATT and CDR2 as SNEGSKA (reference sequence). The CDR3 is made up of 13 amino acids. The ends were cut back, 3 bases at V and 6 bases at J, with 13 bases in the middle.

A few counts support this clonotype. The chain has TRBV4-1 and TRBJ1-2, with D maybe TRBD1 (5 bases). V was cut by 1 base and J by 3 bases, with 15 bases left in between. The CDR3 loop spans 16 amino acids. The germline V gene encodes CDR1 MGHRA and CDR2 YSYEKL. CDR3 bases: TGCGCCAGCAGCCAAGGGCCAGGGCAGGAGCACTATGGCTACACCTTC. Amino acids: CASSQGPGQEHYGYTF.

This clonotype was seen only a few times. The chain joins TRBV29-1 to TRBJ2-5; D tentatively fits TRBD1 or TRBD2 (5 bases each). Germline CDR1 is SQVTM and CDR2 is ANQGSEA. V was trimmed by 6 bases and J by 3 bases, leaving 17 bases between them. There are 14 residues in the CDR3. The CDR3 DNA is TGCAGCGTAGGCCTCGGGACGGTAAAAGAGACCCAGTACTTC. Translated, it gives CSVGLGTVKETQYF.

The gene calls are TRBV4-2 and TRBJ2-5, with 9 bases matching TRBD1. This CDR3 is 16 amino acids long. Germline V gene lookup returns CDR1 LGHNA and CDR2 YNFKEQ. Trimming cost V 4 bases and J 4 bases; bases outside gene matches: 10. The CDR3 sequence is CASSRILQGAGETQYF. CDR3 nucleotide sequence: TGTGCCAGCAGCCGCATTTTACAGGGGGCCGGAGAGACCCAGTACTTC.

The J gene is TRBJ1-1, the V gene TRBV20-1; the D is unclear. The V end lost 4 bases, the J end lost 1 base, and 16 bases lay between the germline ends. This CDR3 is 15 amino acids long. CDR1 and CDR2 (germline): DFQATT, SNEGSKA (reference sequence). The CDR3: CSATTDTNRNTEAFF. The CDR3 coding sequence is TGCAGTGCTACAACAGACACGAATCGGAACACTGAAGCTTTCTTT.

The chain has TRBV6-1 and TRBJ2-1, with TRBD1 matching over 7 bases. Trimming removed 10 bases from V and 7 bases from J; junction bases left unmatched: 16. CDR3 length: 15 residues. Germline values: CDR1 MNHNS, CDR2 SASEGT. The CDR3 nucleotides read TGTGCCACCAAAAACAGAGGGGGCCTTGGGAATGAGCAGTTCTTC. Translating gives CATKNRGGLGNEQFF.

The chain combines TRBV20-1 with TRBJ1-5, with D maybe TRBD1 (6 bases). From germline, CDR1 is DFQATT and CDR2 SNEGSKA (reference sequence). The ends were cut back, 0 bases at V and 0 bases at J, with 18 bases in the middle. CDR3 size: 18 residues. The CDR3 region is CSARDLGTWIDSNQPQHF. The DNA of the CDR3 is TGCAGTGCTAGAGACCTAGGGACATGGATCGATAGCAATCAGCCCCAGCATTTT.

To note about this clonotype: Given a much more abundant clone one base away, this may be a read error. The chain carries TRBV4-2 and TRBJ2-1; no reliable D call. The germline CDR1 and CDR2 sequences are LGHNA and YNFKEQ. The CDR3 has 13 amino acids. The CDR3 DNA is TGTGCCAGCAGCCCCCGCCTCCATGATGAGCGGTTCTTC. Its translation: CASSPRLHDERFF.

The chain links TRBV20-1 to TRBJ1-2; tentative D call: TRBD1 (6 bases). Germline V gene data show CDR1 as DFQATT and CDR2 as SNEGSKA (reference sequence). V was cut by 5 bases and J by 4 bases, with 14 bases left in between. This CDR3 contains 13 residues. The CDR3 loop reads CSAPDRSTYGYTF. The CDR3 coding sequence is TGCAGTGCTCCAGACAGGTCTACCTATGGCTACACCTTC.

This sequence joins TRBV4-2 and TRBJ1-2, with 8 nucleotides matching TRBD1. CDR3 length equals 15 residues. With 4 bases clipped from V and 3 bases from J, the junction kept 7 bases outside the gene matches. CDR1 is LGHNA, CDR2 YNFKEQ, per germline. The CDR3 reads CASSRPGQGYYGYTF. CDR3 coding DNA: TGTGCCAGCAGCCGGCCCGGACAGGGCTACTATGGCTACACCTTC.

CDR3 nucleotide sequence: TGTGCCATCAGTGACCCGAGGATAACCAGGGATGAGCAGTTCTTC. It is translated as CAISDPRITRDEQFF. The V gene is TRBV10-3, the J gene TRBJ2-1, with D perhaps TRBD1 (5 bases). Germline V lookup: CDR1 ENHRY, CDR2 SYGVKD. The CDR3 contains 15 residues. Trimming took 3 bases from V and 8 from J, leaving 17 bases between them.

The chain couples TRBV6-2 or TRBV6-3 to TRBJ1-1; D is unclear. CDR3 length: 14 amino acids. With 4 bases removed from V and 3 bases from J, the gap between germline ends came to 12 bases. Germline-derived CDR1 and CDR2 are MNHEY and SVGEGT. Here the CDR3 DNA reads TGTGCCAGCAGTTTCTCGGACGGATACACTGAAGCTTTCTTT. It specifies CASSFSDGYTEAFF.

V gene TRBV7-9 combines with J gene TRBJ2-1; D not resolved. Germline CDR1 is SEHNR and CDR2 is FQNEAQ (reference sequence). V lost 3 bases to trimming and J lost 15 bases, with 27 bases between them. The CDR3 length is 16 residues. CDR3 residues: CASSFPSLWGRALRFF. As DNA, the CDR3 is TGTGCCAGCAGCTTTCCCTCCCTCTGGGGTAGAGCGTTAAGGTTCTTC.

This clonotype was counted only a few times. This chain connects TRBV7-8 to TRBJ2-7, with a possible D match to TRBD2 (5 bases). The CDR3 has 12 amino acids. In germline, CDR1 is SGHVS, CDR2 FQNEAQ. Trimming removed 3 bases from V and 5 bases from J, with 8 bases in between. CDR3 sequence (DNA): TGTGCCAGCAGCTTGTACGGGAACGAGCAGTACTTC. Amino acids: CASSLYGNEQYF.